One T cell receptor (beta chain) is described in this entry. This sample was taken from a study of blood T cell repertoires in COVID-19. Sequencing used immunoSEQ multiplex PCR; TCRdb keeps in-frame clones, though not all of them. The sample holds more than 300,000 clones, about nine tenths seen once. The sequence was collected from a man under 40 who had recovered from COVID-19. The sequenced sample was PBMCs or T cells enriched from blood (not recorded which).

The CDR3 coding sequence is TGTGCCAGCCAATACCTGGCGGGCCCGGCTGAAAAACTGTTTTTT. The encoded protein is CASQYLAGPAEKLFF. This rearrangement joins TRBV28 to TRBJ1-4; D gene unclear. Between the trimmed V and J ends, which lost 8 bases and 7 bases, there was a span of 20 bases. The germline CDR1 and CDR2 sequences are MDHEN and SYDVKM. The CDR3 sequence is 15 residues long.